This T cell receptor (beta chain) derives from a study of blood T cell repertoires in COVID-19. For the study at large: In each case, the material was cDNA or gDNA derived from T cells, B-cell-depleted T cells, or PBMCs.

This clone came up once. Original methodology: For nucleated cells, counts were estimated from reference gene primer amplification. The protocol was immunoSEQ multiplex PCR, while the TCRdb copy is restricted to in-frame clones and leaves out a portion. V and J calls and clone size are as listed in that table; D and trimming were resolved from the DNA. The data show about 260,000 clones, 88% seen once. Participants, about 18 to 90 years old, spanned around 25 US areas. Which cohort a participant joined came from the clinical history participants gave. V shed 5 bases, J shed 5 bases, and the junction held 10 bases outside the gene matches. Germline V gene sequence: CDR1 LNHDA, CDR2 SQIVND (reference sequence). The CDR3 length is 15 residues.

The TCR originated in a woman aged 40 to 50 who had been exposed to COVID-19. Sequenced sample: PBMCs or T cells enriched from blood (not recorded which). The chain carries TRBV19 and TRBJ1-1, with 8 bases aligning to TRBD1. The CDR3 loop reads CASSPSDRVVTEAFF. For the CDR3, the DNA is TGTGCCAGTAGTCCCTCGGACAGGGTTGTGACTGAAGCTTTCTTT.